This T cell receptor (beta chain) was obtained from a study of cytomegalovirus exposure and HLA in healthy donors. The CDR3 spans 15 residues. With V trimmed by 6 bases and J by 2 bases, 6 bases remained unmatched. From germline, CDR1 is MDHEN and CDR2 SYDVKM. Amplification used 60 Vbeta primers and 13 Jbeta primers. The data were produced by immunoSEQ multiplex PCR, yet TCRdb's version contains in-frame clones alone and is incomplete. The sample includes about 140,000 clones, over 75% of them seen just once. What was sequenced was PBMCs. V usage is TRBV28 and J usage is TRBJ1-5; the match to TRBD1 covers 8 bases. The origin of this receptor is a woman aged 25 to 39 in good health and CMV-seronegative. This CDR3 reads CASSPDRGGNQPQHF. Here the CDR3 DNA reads TGTGCCAGCAGCCCTGACAGGGGCGGCAATCAGCCCCAGCATTTT.